This TCR beta chain was documented in a study of glioma-infiltrating T cells (dated by TCRdb to 2016 to 2018). With respect to the entire study: Sequencing of TCR alpha- and beta-chain repertoires was performed on glioma tissue, on non-neoplastic brain tissue, and on matched peripheral blood mononuclear cells. Each tissue-infiltrating repertoire was compared with the same patient's peripheral blood repertoire to measure divergence between tissue and blood T-cell populations. Three low-grade glioma patients, several primary glioblastoma patients, and three non-glioma patients who contributed non-neoplastic brain tissue made up the paired cohort. What the study reported, not specific to this receptor: Tissue and blood shared very few CDR3 sequences, a result attributed to high CDR3 diversity and limited sampling. The group comparisons were based on small numbers of patients: three non-neoplastic, three low-grade glioma and fewer than ten glioblastoma patients. VJ-independent divergence between tissue and blood was found to be below expectation in non-neoplastic patients but above expectation in all gliomas, particularly low-grade gliomas.

A remark on this clonotype: Its antigen is still unknown. No base quality information exists; no much larger clone differs at one position.

TCR alpha and beta CDR3 regions were amplified with the iRepertoire nested amplicon-rescue multiplex PCR (arm-PCR) platform from RNA. The input for one-step reverse transcription and amplification was roughly 95-450 ng of either tissue mRNA or PBMC total RNA. Following bead purification, Illumina adapters were added through a secondary multiplex PCR, and the libraries were then gel-purified between 200 and 400 bp. Internal 6-nucleotide barcodes were carried by the libraries and were used for demultiplexing. The libraries were sequenced on an Illumina MiSeq using 2x220 or 2x250 nucleotide paired-end reads. As for how the authors treated the data: Paired reads were merged with FLASH 1.2.11 and aligned to the GRCh37 human genome with BWA-MEM before extracting TRA and TRB reads. For V and J assignment, an IMGT-derived reference of cassette sequences and CDR3 motifs that included pseudogenes was used. Reads were translated in three frames, and productive CDR3s were defined by a C…FGXG motif without stop codons. A clonotype was defined as a unique combination of a V-J cassette pair and a CDR3 amino acid sequence. Reads were filtered by Hamming distance, with the threshold set by the sequence error rate of each sample in mapped regions. The public reads were run again by TCRdb, first through fastp at Q25 and then through MiXCR, and only productive beta chains were kept. Merged by CDR3 protein, the rows form single entries marked with the most common genes and DNA. For this entry, the V and J calls and clone size follow TCRdb and not the study's own pipeline. Recorded for this sample are 110,000 or so distinct CDR3 sequences; 25% to 30% of them occurred a single time. The leading ten clones occupy 35% of the sample.

Relative to germline, V is 2 bases shorter and J is 3 bases shorter, with 7 bases between their ends. Via the germline V gene, CDR1 is MDHEN and CDR2 SYDVKM. There are 13 amino acids in the CDR3, from cysteine to phenylalanine inclusive. Just CDR3 DNA is preserved here, 39 bases in frame from base 1. The chain joins TRBV28 to TRBJ1-1; the D gene is perhaps TRBD1, from 5 matching bases. The receptor comes from a human donor with low-grade glioma or glioblastoma, undergoing nonglioma brain surgery, or in good health (not recorded which). The specimen was glioma tissue, nonneoplastic brain tissue, or PBMCs (not recorded which). The DNA sequence is TGTGCCAGCAGTTTAGTGGGGGACACTGAAGCTTTCTTT. It is translated as CASSLVGDTEAFF.